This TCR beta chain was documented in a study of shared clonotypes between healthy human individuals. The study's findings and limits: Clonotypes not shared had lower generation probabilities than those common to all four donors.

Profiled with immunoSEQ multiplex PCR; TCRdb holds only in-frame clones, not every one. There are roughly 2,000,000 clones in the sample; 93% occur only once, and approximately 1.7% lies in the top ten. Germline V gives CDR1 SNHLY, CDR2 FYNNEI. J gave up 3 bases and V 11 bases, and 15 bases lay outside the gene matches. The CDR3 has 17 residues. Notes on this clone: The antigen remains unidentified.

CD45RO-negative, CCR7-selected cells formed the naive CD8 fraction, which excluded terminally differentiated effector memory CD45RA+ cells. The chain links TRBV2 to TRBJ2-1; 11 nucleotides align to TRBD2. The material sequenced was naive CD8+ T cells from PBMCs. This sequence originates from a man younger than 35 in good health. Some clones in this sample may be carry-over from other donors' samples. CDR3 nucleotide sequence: TGTGCCTGCATTACCGTGACTAGCGGGAACTTCTACAATGAGCAGTTCTTC. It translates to CACITVTSGNFYNEQFF. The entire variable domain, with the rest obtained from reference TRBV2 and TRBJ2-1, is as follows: EPEVTQTPSHQVTQMGQEVILRCVPISNHLYFYWYRQILGQKVEFLVSFYNNEISEKSEIFDDQFSVERPDGSNFTLKIRSTKLEDSAMYFCACITVTSGNFYNEQFFGPGTRLTVL.